The rows below give T cell receptor beta chains drawn from one sample of a study of T cell responses to AZD1222 COVID-19 vaccine. Some clones are missing from TCRdb's copy, which holds only in-frame ones; the method was immunoSEQ multiplex PCR. The sample lists roughly 120,000 clones, 80% to 90% occurring once. The sample consisted of peripheral blood, taken on day 0 of AZD1222 vaccination. Every receptor here comes from an adult in good health. Both conserved end residues are part of each CDR3. The D gene is left open where the match is weak. Expanded clones are given a class, and other clones once, few, many or no size at all.

j_call d_call clone_size v_call cdr3_nt cdr3_aa
TRBJ1-3 NA NA TRBV30 TGTGCCTGGAGTGTAGGGGCCGGAAACACCATATATTTT CAWSVGAGNTIYF
TRBJ1-5 NA NA TRBV30 TGTGCCTGGGCAGGAGAGGGGAGCAATCAGCCCCAGCATTTT CAWAGEGSNQPQHF
TRBJ1-1 NA NA TRBV12-3/TRBV12-4 TGTGCCAGCAGTTGGGGGGAGAGAGCTTTCTTT CASSWGERAFF
TRBJ2-3 NA NA TRBV3-1/TRBV3-2 TGTGCCAGCAGCCAATTTAATACGGGGGCAGGCACAGATACGCAGTATTTT CASSQFNTGAGTDTQYF
TRBJ2-5 NA NA TRBV12-3/TRBV12-4 TGTGCCAGCTCTCGGGGCGTTCTAGAGACCCAGTACTTC CASSRGVLETQYF
TRBJ2-7 TRBD2 NA TRBV6-5 TGTGCCAGCAGCCCAACTAGCGGGGGGGCCTACGAGCAGTACTTC CASSPTSGGAYEQYF
TRBJ2-3 TRBD2 few TRBV6-4 TGTGCCAGCAGTGACCTAGCGGAGAGCAGCACAGATACGCAGTATTTT CASSDLAESSTDTQYF
TRBJ1-5 TRBD1 once TRBV6-5 TGTGCCAGCAGTTACTCCCGGACAGGGACTCAGCCCCAGCATTTT CASSYSRTGTQPQHF
TRBJ1-2 NA NA TRBV11-3 TGTGCCAGCAGCTACAATTGGGGGGGTAACGGCTACACCTTC CASSYNWGGNGYTF
TRBJ2-3 TRBD2 NA TRBV29-1 TGCAGCGTTGAAGGACTAGCCGCAGATACGCAGTATTTT CSVEGLAADTQYF
TRBJ1-2 NA few TRBV6-2/TRBV6-3 TGTGCCAGCAGTTACTCGATTAGCGGGACGGATTATGGCTACACCTTC CASSYSISGTDYGYTF
TRBJ1-1 NA once TRBV11-3 TGTGCCAGCAGCACGACCCCCCGTATGAACACTGAAGCTTTCTTT CASSTTPRMNTEAFF
TRBJ1-5 NA NA TRBV7-2 TGTGCCAGCAGCTTAGGGGCAGCTTCTTATAGCAATCAGCCCCAGCATTTT CASSLGAASYSNQPQHF
TRBJ1-6 NA NA TRBV28 TGTGCCAGCAGTATGGGGCCAGGTAATAATTCACCCCTCCACTTT CASSMGPGNNSPLHF
TRBJ2-1 TRBD2 few TRBV14 TGTGCCAGCAGCGTACTAGCGGGAGGGTTCAATGAGCAGTTCTTC CASSVLAGGFNEQFF
TRBJ1-1 NA NA TRBV2 TGTGCCAACGGTCAGTGGGCTGAAGCTTTCTTT CANGQWAEAFF
TRBJ2-7 NA NA TRBV10-3 TGTGCCATCAGTGTGGTCCTCAGCGAGCAGTACTTC CAISVVLSEQYF
TRBJ2-5 TRBD2 NA TRBV6-7 TGTGCCAGCAGAAGTCGAGTGGATAGCGGGGGTGAACAAGAGACCCAGTACTTC CASRSRVDSGGEQETQYF
TRBJ1-5 NA NA TRBV2 TGTGCCAGCAGTGAATCGTCTGTTCAGCCCCAGCATTTT CASSESSVQPQHF
TRBJ1-2 TRBD1 NA TRBV5-1 TGCGCCAGCAGCCAAGGACAGGGGTTAGGTGGCTACACCTTC CASSQGQGLGGYTF
TRBJ2-6 NA NA TRBV4-1 TGCGCCAGCAGCCACAACACTGGCTCTGGGGCCAACGTCCTGACTTTC CASSHNTGSGANVLTF
TRBJ1-1 TRBD1 NA TRBV3-1/TRBV3-2 TGTGCCAGCAGCCAAGTGACCGGGACAGGGGGCACGAACACTGAAGCTTTCTTT CASSQVTGTGGTNTEAFF
TRBJ2-7 NA many TRBV19 TGTGCCAGTAGTATAGAGAGTACCTCCTACGAGCAGTACTTC CASSIESTSYEQYF
TRBJ2-3 TRBD1 NA TRBV10-3 TGTGCCATCACTAGGGACAGGGGGTCAGATACGCAGTATTTT CAITRDRGSDTQYF
TRBJ2-6 TRBD2 NA TRBV6-4 TGTGCCAGCAGTGACTCTAGCGGGGGGGCTGATGGGGCCAACGTCCTGACTTTC CASSDSSGGADGANVLTF
TRBJ2-7 TRBD2 NA TRBV11-3 TGTGCCAGCAGCCAAGGCGGACTAGCGGGAGAGTGGGGAGGTTACGAGCAGTACTTC CASSQGGLAGEWGGYEQYF
TRBJ2-5 NA NA TRBV4-2 TGTGCCAGCAGCCCCGGGACTCGAGGGGAGACCCAGTACTTC CASSPGTRGETQYF
TRBJ2-7 NA once TRBV29-1 TGCAGCGTCTTAGCGGAAAATTCCTACGAGCAGTACTTC CSVLAENSYEQYF
TRBJ1-2 NA NA TRBV7-2 TGTGCCAGCAGCTTATCTCCGCTCTTC CASSLSPLF
TRBJ1-2 TRBD1 few TRBV19 TGTGCCAGTAGTTCTACCGGGACAGGGGATAATGGCTACACCTTC CASSSTGTGDNGYTF
TRBJ2-5 TRBD2 NA TRBV5-8 TGTGCCAGCAGCTTGGGGCGGGGGGGCCTTGGAGAGACCCAGTACTTC CASSLGRGGLGETQYF
TRBJ1-2 NA NA TRBV6-5 TGTGCCAGCAGCTATCTGGGACTGAGCTATGGCTACACCTTC CASSYLGLSYGYTF
TRBJ2-7 TRBD1 NA TRBV5-1 TGCGCCAGCAGCTTTGGGACAGGGCCAATCGAGCAGTACTTC CASSFGTGPIEQYF
TRBJ1-2 NA NA TRBV19 TGTGCCAGTAGTCTGTCAGGGCACTATGGCTACACCTTC CASSLSGHYGYTF
TRBJ2-3 TRBD2 NA TRBV3-1/TRBV3-2 TGTGCCAGCAGCCAAACCCAACCGACTAGCGCGAACACAGATACGCAGTATTTT CASSQTQPTSANTDTQYF
TRBJ1-5 NA NA TRBV11-2 TGTGCCAGCAGCTTAGTGGCAGGGCAGCCCCAGCATTTT CASSLVAGQPQHF
TRBJ2-3 TRBD2 NA TRBV28 TGTGCCAGCAGCCCGCAGGTGGGGCGGGGGGCCACAGATACGCAGTATTTT CASSPQVGRGATDTQYF
TRBJ2-4 NA NA TRBV9 TGTGCCAGCAGCAACTCCCCCGGAAACATTCAGTACTTC CASSNSPGNIQYF
TRBJ1-1 TRBD1 once TRBV28 TGTGCCAGCCTGCCAGGGGGACCGAACACTGAAGCTTTCTTT CASLPGGPNTEAFF
TRBJ2-6 NA NA TRBV18 TGTGCCAGCTCAGAAAGCTCTGGGGCCAACGTCCTGACTTTC CASSESSGANVLTF
TRBJ1-1 NA NA TRBV6-6 TGTGCCAGCAGTCTACACCCGCAGGCCAACACTGAAGCTTTCTTT CASSLHPQANTEAFF
TRBJ2-7 NA NA TRBV7-9 TGTGCCAGCAGCTTAGCTGGCAACTCCTACGAGCAGTACTTC CASSLAGNSYEQYF
TRBJ2-2 NA once TRBV30 TGTGCCTGGAAGGGGGGTTGGGAGACCGGGGAGCTGTTTTTT CAWKGGWETGELFF
TRBJ2-1 NA NA TRBV24-1 TGTGCCACCAGTAGCAACAATGAGCAGTTCTTC CATSSNNEQFF
TRBJ1-1 NA NA TRBV20-1 TGCAGTGCTAGAGAGGAGGGGGAAGCTTTCTTT CSAREEGEAFF
TRBJ2-2 TRBD1 NA TRBV5-8 TGTGCCAGCAGACAGGGGGTCACCGGGGAGCTGTTTTTT CASRQGVTGELFF
TRBJ2-3 NA NA TRBV27 TGTGCCAGCAGTTGGGGGGATACGCAGTATTTT CASSWGDTQYF
TRBJ1-1 NA NA TRBV24-1 TGTGCCCAAGGGCCCAGGGGTCGTCCTGAAGCTTTCTTT CAQGPRGRPEAFF
TRBJ2-1 TRBD2 NA TRBV6-4 TGTGCCAGCAGTGACGCGACTAGCGGGGGACACAATGAGCAGTTCTTC CASSDATSGGHNEQFF
TRBJ2-7 TRBD2 once TRBV18 TGTGCCAGCTCACAACTAGCGGGAGGATTCTCCTACGAGCAGTACTTC CASSQLAGGFSYEQYF
TRBJ1-1 NA once TRBV21-1 TGTGCCAGCAGTACTACACCATGGGCCAGGGGGCGTAACACTGAAGCTTTCTTT CASSTTPWARGRNTEAFF
TRBJ2-7 NA NA TRBV20-1 TGCAGTGCCAGTGCAGGGACTGGCTTCTCCGAGCAGTACTTC CSASAGTGFSEQYF
TRBJ2-1 NA NA TRBV10-3 TGTGCCATCAGTGTGACCGGGACGACGAATGAGCAGTTCTTC CAISVTGTTNEQFF
TRBJ1-2 TRBD1 NA TRBV14 TGTGCCAGCAGCCAAGTCGGCAGGGGGGTTCCTGGCTACACCTTC CASSQVGRGVPGYTF
TRBJ2-7 NA NA TRBV7-2 TGTGCCAGCAGCCCTAGGGTAACTGCGGAGCAGTACTTC CASSPRVTAEQYF
TRBJ1-5 NA NA TRBV9 TGTGCCAGCAGCGTTCTGGGCAATCAGCCCCAGCATTTT CASSVLGNQPQHF
TRBJ1-4 NA NA TRBV7-2 TGTGCCAGCAGCTTAAATTCTGGGAATAATGAAAAACTGTTTTTT CASSLNSGNNEKLFF